The table lists the clone carrying this T cell receptor beta chain with many counts. What it binds is unknown. TCRdb re-derived calls from the 5' RACE reads in MiXCR, one entry per CDR3 protein. Seen here are 200,000 to 250,000 distinct CDR3 sequences, under 12% observed once, and the top ten hold around 2.6%. CDR3 length equals 16 residues. V shed 4 bases and J 6 bases; nucleotides not matched to a gene: 12. The germline CDR1 and CDR2 sequences are SGHRS and YFSETQ. This sample stems from a study of CD8 T cells in ankylosing spondylitis. Study outcomes and limitations: Ankylosing spondylitis blood seemed to carry a telltale TCR beta motif made of about 8 highly homologous variants.

This chain uses TRBV5-1 with TRBJ1-2; 10 bases are a match to TRBD1. Specimen: blood, either unsorted or a sorted T cell fraction (not recorded which). The sequence was collected from a male donor with ankylosing spondylitis or in good health (not recorded which). Written as DNA, the CDR3 is TGCGCCAGCAGCCCCCGACCCGCCGGGACAGGGGATGGCTACACCTTC. It codes for CASSPRPAGTGDGYTF.